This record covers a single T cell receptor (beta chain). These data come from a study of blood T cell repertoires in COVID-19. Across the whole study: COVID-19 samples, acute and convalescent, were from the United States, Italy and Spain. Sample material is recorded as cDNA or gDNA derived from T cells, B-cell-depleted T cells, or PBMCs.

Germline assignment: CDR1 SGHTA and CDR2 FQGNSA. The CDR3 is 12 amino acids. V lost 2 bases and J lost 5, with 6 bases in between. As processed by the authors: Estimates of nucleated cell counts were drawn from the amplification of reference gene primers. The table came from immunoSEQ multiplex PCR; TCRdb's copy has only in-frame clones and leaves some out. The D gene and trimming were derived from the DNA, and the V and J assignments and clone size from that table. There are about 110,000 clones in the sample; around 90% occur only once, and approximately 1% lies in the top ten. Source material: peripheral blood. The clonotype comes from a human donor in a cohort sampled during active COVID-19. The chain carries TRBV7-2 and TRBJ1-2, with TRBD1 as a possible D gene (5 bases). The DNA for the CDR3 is TGTGCCAGCAGCTTATCAGGGTATGGCTACACCTTC. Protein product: CASSLSGYGYTF.